Listed below are T cell receptor beta chains from one sample, sequenced in a study of control samples from healthy donors and cancer patients. Profiling relied on immunoSEQ multiplex PCR, and the TCRdb table lists in-frame clones only, not all of them. Among roughly 370,000 clones listed, about nine tenths were seen once. Sequencing was carried out using PBMCs. The receptor source for this set is a man aged 40-50 years with head and neck cancer. The CDR3 runs from the conserved cysteine through the conserved F or W. Fields, in order: D gene, J gene, V gene, clone size, CDR3 protein, CDR3 DNA. A D gene is named only where the DNA matches it firmly. Size tells how often a clone was seen (once, few, many) or the class of an expanded clone, and some rows leave it out.

TRBD1 | TRBJ1-1 | TRBV18 | . | CASSSGTGGLEAFF | TGTGCCAGCTCATCCGGGACAGGGGGCCTTGAAGCTTTCTTT
TRBD1 | TRBJ2-7 | TRBV25-1 | few | CASSGHRGYEQYF | TGTGCCAGCAGTGGGCACAGGGGTTACGAGCAGTACTTC
. | TRBJ2-3 | TRBV6-4 | few | CASSKGPETDTQYF | TGTGCCAGCAGTAAGGGACCAGAGACAGATACGCAGTATTTT
TRBD1 | TRBJ1-1 | TRBV4-1 | . | CASSLDTGGMDTEAFF | TGCGCCAGCAGCCTCGACACAGGGGGCATGGACACTGAAGCTTTCTTT
TRBD2 | TRBJ2-3 | TRBV19 | . | CASSILAGAPDTQYF | TGTGCCAGTAGTATTCTAGCGGGGGCTCCGGATACGCAGTATTTT
TRBD1 | TRBJ1-1 | TRBV19 | . | CASSRGQGDTEAFF | TGTGCCAGTAGTAGAGGACAGGGAGACACTGAAGCTTTCTTT
. | TRBJ1-3 | TRBV25-1 | . | CASSEVEGSTIYF | TGTGCCAGCAGTGAAGTTGAGGGGAGCACCATATATTTT
. | TRBJ1-2 | TRBV19 | . | CASSMGGHDGYTF | TGTGCCAGTAGTATGGGCGGACATGATGGCTACACCTTC
. | TRBJ2-2 | TRBV5-1 | . | CASSFFGANTGELFF | TGCGCCAGCAGCTTTTTCGGTGCGAACACCGGGGAGCTGTTTTTT
. | TRBJ2-1 | TRBV2 | . | CASSELVVGEQFF | TGTGCCAGCAGTGAACTAGTCGTCGGTGAGCAGTTCTTC
TRBD2 | TRBJ2-1 | TRBV2 | . | CASSGSGRAMFGYEQFF | TGTGCCAGCAGTGGTAGCGGGAGGGCCATGTTTGGTTATGAGCAGTTCTTC
. | TRBJ1-1 | TRBV7-9 | . | CASSLAPGTEAFF | TGTGCCAGCAGCTTAGCGCCGGGTACTGAAGCTTTCTTT
. | TRBJ1-6 | TRBV6-6 | . | CASGFSGANGSPLHF | TGTGCCAGCGGATTCTCGGGGGCTAATGGTTCACCCCTCCACTTT
TRBD1 | TRBJ2-7 | TRBV19 | . | CASSRRQGYYEQYF | TGTGCCAGTAGTAGGAGACAGGGGTACTACGAGCAGTACTTC
TRBD1 | TRBJ1-1 | TRBV30 | . | CAYRDRTDTEAFF | TGTGCCTACCGGGACAGGACGGACACTGAAGCTTTCTTT
. | TRBJ2-2 | TRBV18 | . | CASSPPFRTGELFF | TGTGCCAGCTCACCTCCATTCAGGACCGGGGAGCTGTTTTTT
TRBD2 | TRBJ2-7 | TRBV10-1 | . | CASSEPGTIQYF | TGCGCCAGCAGTGAGCCTGGGACTATTCAGTACTTC
TRBD1 | TRBJ1-3 | TRBV9 | few | CASSGQGIAGNTIYF | TGTGCCAGCAGCGGACAGGGAATAGCTGGAAACACCATATATTTT
. | TRBJ2-5 | TRBV6-1 | once | CASSEPGYQETQYF | TGTGCCAGCAGTGAACCGGGGTACCAAGAGACCCAGTACTTC
. | TRBJ2-5 | TRBV5-6 | . | CASSWTPETQYF | TGTGCCAGCAGCTGGACCCCTGAGACCCAGTACTTC
TRBD1 | TRBJ2-7 | TRBV7-3 | . | CASSLDRGGEQYF | TGTGCCAGCAGCCTGGACAGGGGAGGCGAGCAGTACTTC
. | TRBJ2-1 | TRBV7-9 | . | CASSSRFGGDNEQFF | TGTGCCAGCAGCTCGCGATTTGGCGGGGACAATGAGCAGTTCTTC
TRBD2 | TRBJ2-1 | TRBV28 | . | CASNSWTSGRGPYNEQFF | TGTGCCAGTAATTCTTGGACTAGCGGGAGGGGACCCTACAATGAGCAGTTCTTC
. | TRBJ2-3 | TRBV4-1 | . | CASSQVPGSSTDTQYF | TGCGCCAGCAGCCAAGTTCCGGGGTCCAGCACAGATACGCAGTATTTT
. | TRBJ2-5 | TRBV6-5 | . | CASRRPGKETQYF | TGTGCCAGCAGAAGGCCAGGAAAAGAGACCCAGTACTTC
. | TRBJ1-3 | TRBV11-2 | . | CASSHASGNTIYF | TGTGCCAGCAGCCACGCCTCTGGAAACACCATATATTTT
. | TRBJ2-7 | TRBV4-3 | . | CASSQAQGGFSYEQYF | TGCGCCAGCAGCCAAGCTCAAGGGGGATTCTCCTACGAGCAGTACTTC
. | TRBJ2-2 | TRBV7-2 | . | CASSSRYTGELFF | TGTGCCAGCAGCTCGCGGTACACCGGGGAGCTGTTTTTT
TRBD2 | TRBJ2-3 | TRBV28 | once | CASTSGTSGRLATDTQYF | TGTGCCAGCACCTCGGGGACTAGCGGGAGATTGGCGACAGATACGCAGTATTTT
TRBD2 | TRBJ2-3 | TRBV11-2 | . | CASSLVFLAGGLDTQYF | TGTGCCAGCAGCTTAGTGTTTCTAGCGGGAGGTCTGGATACGCAGTATTTT
. | TRBJ1-5 | TRBV3-1/TRBV3-2 | . | CASSQYSNQPQHF | TGTGCCAGCAGCCAGTATAGCAATCAGCCCCAGCATTTT
TRBD1 | TRBJ1-1 | TRBV27 | once | CASSKGQGLGFSTEAFF | TGTGCCAGCAGTAAGGGACAGGGGTTAGGGTTTAGCACTGAAGCTTTCTTT
. | TRBJ1-2 | TRBV5-8 | . | CASSLARTDRTF | TGTGCCAGCAGCTTGGCTCGGACAGATCGCACCTTC
. | TRBJ1-1 | TRBV28 | . | CASILAGMNTEAFF | .
. | TRBJ2-3 | TRBV28 | . | CASSLPTDTDTQYF | TGTGCCAGCAGTTTACCGACAGATACAGATACGCAGTATTTT
. | TRBJ2-5 | TRBV6-5 | . | CASSSGGVGETQYF | TGTGCCAGCAGTTCCGGGGGCGTGGGGGAGACCCAGTACTTC
. | TRBJ1-1 | TRBV6-6 | . | CASSLRAGSRDTEAFF | TGTGCCAGCAGTTTAAGGGCAGGGAGTCGGGACACTGAAGCTTTCTTT
. | TRBJ2-7 | TRBV5-5 | . | CASSYGTDSYEQYF | TGTGCCAGCAGCTACGGGACCGATTCCTACGAGCAGTACTTC
. | TRBJ2-2 | TRBV18 | . | CASSPAGVPNTGELFF | TGTGCCAGCTCACCGGCAGGGGTCCCGAACACCGGGGAGCTGTTTTTT
. | TRBJ2-5 | TRBV10-3 | once | CAITSGQLQETQYF | TGTGCCATCACTTCGGGACAACTTCAAGAGACCCAGTACTTC
. | TRBJ2-3 | TRBV7-3 | . | CASSSRRADDTDTQYF | TGTGCCAGCAGCTCCCGGCGGGCTGATGACACAGATACGCAGTATTTT
TRBD1 | TRBJ2-3 | TRBV6-2/TRBV6-3 | . | CASSWAGTGSTDTQYF | TGTGCCAGCAGTTGGGCCGGGACAGGGAGCACAGATACGCAGTATTTT
TRBD1 | TRBJ2-1 | TRBV6-5 | . | CASQRGQGADEQFF | TGTGCCAGCCAAAGGGGACAGGGGGCCGATGAGCAGTTCTTC
. | TRBJ1-2 | TRBV18 | . | CASSPGVENPYGYTF | TGTGCCAGCTCTCCCGGGGTTGAGAATCCATATGGCTACACCTTC
. | TRBJ1-1 | TRBV25-1 | few | CASSPRTELTEAFF | TGTGCCAGCAGTCCTCGGACAGAGCTCACTGAAGCTTTCTTT
. | TRBJ2-5 | TRBV24-1 | . | CATSDPQGNGQETQYF | TGTGCCACCAGTGATCCCCAGGGGAATGGTCAAGAGACCCAGTACTTC
TRBD1 | TRBJ2-2 | TRBV6-5 | . | CATTGYTGELFF | TGTGCCACGACAGGGTATACCGGGGAGCTGTTTTTT
TRBD1 | TRBJ1-5 | TRBV7-9 | . | CASSSGQGVPFNQPQHF | TGTGCCAGCAGCTCGGGACAGGGGGTGCCTTTCAATCAGCCCCAGCATTTT
TRBD1 | TRBJ2-7 | TRBV11-3 | . | CASSFSGQGSYEQYF | TGTGCCAGCAGCTTCTCTGGACAGGGATCCTACGAGCAGTACTTC
. | TRBJ1-6 | TRBV2 | . | CASSRLSPLHF | TGTGCCAGCAGTCGACTGTCACCCCTCCACTTT
. | TRBJ1-2 | TRBV11-2 | . | CASEAAVGGYTF | TGTGCCAGCGAAGCGGCGGTTGGTGGCTACACCTTC
. | TRBJ1-1 | TRBV19 | . | CATQWRWRDTEAFF | TGTGCCACCCAGTGGAGGTGGCGGGACACTGAAGCTTTCTTT
TRBD2 | TRBJ2-5 | TRBV9 | . | CASSGLAMGETQYF | TGTGCCAGCAGTGGACTAGCGATGGGGGAGACCCAGTACTTC